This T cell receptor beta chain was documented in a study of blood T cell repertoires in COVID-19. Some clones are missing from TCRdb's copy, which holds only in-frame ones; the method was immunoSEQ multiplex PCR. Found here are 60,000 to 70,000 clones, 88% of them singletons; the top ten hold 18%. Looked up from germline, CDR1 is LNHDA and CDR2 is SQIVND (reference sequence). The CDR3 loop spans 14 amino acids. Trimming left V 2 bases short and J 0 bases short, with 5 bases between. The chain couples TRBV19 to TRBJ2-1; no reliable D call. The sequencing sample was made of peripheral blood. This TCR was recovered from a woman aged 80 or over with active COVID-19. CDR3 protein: CASSIMSSYNEQFF. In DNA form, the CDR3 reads TGTGCCAGTAGTATAATGAGCTCCTACAATGAGCAGTTCTTC. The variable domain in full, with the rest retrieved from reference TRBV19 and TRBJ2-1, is DGGITQSPKYLFRKEGQNVTLSCEQNLNHDAMYWYRQDPGQGLRLIYYSQIVNDFQKGDIAEGYSVSREKKESFPLTVTSAQKNPTAFYLCASSIMSSYNEQFFGPGTRLTVL.